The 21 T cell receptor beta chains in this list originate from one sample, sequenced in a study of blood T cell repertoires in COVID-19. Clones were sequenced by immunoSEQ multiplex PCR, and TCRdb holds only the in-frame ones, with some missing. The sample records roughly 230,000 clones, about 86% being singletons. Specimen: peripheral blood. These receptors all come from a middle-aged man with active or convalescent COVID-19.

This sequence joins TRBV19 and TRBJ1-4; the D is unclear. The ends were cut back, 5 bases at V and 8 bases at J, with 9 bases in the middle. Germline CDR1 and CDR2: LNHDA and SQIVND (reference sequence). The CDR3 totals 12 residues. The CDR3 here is CASSWVGEKLFF. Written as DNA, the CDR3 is TGTGCCAGTAGTTGGGTCGGGGAAAAACTGTTTTTT.

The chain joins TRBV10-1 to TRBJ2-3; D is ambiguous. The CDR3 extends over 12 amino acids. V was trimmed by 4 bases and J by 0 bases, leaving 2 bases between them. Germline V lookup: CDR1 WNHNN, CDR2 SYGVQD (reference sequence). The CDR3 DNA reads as TGCGCCAGCAGTGCTAGCACAGATACGCAGTATTTT. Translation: CASSASTDTQYF.

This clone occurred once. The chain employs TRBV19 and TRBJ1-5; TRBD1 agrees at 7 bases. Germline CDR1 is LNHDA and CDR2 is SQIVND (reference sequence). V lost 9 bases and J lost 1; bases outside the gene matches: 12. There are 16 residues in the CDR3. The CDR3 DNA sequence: TGTGCCAGCAGGGGGGCAGGGGCATGGAGCAATCAGCCCCAGCATTTT. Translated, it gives CASRGAGAWSNQPQHF.

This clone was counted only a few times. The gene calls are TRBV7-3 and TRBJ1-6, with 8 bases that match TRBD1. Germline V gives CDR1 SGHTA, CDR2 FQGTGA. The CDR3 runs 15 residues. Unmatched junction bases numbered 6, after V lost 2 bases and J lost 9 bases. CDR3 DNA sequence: TGTGCCAGCAGCTTATCTGGACAGGGAATTTCACCCCTCCACTTT. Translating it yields CASSLSGQGISPLHF.

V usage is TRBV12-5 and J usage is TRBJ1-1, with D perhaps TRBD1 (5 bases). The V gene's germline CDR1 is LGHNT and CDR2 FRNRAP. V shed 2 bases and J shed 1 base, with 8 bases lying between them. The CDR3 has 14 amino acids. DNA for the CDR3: TGTGCTAGTGGTTTGTATGGACAGAACACTGAAGCTTTCTTT. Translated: CASGLYGQNTEAFF.

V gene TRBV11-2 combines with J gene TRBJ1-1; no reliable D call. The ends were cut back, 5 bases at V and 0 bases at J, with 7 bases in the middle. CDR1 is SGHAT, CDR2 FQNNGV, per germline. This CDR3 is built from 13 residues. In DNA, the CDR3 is TGTGCCAGCAGCCCGACTCTGAACACTGAAGCTTTCTTT. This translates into CASSPTLNTEAFF. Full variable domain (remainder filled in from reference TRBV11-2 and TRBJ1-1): EAGVAQSPRYKIIEKRQSVAFWCNPISGHATLYWYQQILGQGPKLLIQFQNNGVVDDSQLPKDRFSAERLKGVDSTLKIQPAKLEDSAVYLCASSPTLNTEAFFGQGTRLTVV.

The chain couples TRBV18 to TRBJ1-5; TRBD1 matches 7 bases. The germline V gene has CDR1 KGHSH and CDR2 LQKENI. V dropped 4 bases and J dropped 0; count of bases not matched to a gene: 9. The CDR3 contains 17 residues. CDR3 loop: CASSLRRDSYSNQPQHF. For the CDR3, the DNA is TGTGCCAGCTCACTGAGAAGGGACAGCTATAGCAATCAGCCCCAGCATTTT.

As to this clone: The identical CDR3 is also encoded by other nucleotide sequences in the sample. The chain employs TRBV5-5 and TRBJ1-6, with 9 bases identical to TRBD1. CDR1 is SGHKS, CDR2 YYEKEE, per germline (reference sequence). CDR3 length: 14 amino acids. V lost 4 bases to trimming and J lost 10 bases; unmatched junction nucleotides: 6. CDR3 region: CASSPGQGYSPLHF. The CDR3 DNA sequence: TGTGCCAGCAGCCCTGGACAGGGGTACTCACCCCTCCACTTT.

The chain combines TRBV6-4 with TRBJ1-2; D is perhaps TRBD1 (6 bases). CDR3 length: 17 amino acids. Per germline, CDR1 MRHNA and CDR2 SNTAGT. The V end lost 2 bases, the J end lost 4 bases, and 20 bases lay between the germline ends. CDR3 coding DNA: TGTGCCAGCAGTGACCCACTATACAGGGCGGCGGGCTATGGCTACACCTTC. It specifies CASSDPLYRAAGYGYTF.

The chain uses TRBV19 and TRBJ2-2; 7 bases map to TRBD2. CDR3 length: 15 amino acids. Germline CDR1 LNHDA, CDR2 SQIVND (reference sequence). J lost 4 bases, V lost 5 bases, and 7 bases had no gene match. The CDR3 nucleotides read TGTGCCAGTAGTGTATCAGGGAGGGTCACCGGGGAGCTGTTTTTT. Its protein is CASSVSGRVTGELFF.

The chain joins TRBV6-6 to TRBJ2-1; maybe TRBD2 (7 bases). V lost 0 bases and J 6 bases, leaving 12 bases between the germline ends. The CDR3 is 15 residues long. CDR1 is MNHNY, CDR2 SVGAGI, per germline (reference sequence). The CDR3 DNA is TGTGCCAGCAGTTACTCTTCGGGGGGCCTCAATGAGCAGTTCTTC. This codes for CASSYSSGGLNEQFF.

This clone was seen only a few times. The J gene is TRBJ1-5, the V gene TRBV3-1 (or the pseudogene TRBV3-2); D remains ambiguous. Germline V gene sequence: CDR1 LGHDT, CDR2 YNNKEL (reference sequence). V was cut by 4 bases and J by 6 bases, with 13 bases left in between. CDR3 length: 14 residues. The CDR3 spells CASSRIPRGQPQHF. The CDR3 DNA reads TGTGCCAGCAGCCGAATACCTAGAGGTCAGCCCCAGCATTTT.

Written as DNA, the CDR3 is TGCGCCAGCAGCCTAAGGAATAACAGGGACAATTCACCCCTCCACTTT. This sequence encodes CASSLRNNRDNSPLHF. The chain recombines TRBV5-1 with TRBJ1-6; perhaps TRBD1 as D (6 bases). Deletions cut 4 bases from V and 7 bases from J, with 18 bases between. This CDR3 is built from 16 residues. Germline V gene data show CDR1 as SGHRS and CDR2 as YFSETQ.

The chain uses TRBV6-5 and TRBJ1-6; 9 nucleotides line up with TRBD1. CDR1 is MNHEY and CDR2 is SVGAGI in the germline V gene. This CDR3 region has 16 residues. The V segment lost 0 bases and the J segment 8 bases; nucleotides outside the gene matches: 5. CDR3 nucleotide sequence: TGTGCCAGCAGTTACTCATCCGGACAGGGGTATTCACCCCTCCACTTT. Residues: CASSYSSGQGYSPLHF.

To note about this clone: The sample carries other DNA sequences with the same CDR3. The CDR3 loop is CASSSQGLNTEAFF. The CDR3 DNA reads TGTGCCAGCAGCTCTCAGGGACTAAACACTGAAGCTTTCTTT. The chain joins TRBV7-2 to TRBJ1-1; a weak D match, TRBD1 (5 bases). This CDR3 region has 14 residues. Germline lookup yields CDR1 SGHTA and CDR2 FQGNSA. The V end lost 4 bases, the J end lost 2 bases, and 11 bases lay between the germline ends.

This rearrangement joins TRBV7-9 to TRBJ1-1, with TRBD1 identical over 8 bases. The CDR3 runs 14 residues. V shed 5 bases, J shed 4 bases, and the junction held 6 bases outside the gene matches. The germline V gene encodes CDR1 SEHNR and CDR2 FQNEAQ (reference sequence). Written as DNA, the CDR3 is TGTGCCAGCAGCGCAACAGGGGGGAGCACTGAAGCTTTCTTT. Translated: CASSATGGSTEAFF.

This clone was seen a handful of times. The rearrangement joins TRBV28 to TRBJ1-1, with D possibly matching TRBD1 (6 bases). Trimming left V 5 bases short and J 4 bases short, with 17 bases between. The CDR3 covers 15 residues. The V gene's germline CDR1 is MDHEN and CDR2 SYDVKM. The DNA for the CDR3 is TGTGCCAGCAGTACGACGGGGAGGGGGTTCACTGAAGCTTTCTTT. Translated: CASSTTGRGFTEAFF. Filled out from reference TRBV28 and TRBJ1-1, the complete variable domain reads DVKVTQSSRYLVKRTGEKVFLECVQDMDHENMFWYRQDPGLGLRLIYFSYDVKMKEKGDIPEGYSVSREKKERFSLILESASTNQTSMYLCASSTTGRGFTEAFFGQGTRLTVV.

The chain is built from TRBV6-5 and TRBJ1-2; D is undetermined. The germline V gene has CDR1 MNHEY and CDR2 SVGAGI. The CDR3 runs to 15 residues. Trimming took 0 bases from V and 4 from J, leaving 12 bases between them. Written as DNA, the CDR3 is TGTGCCAGCAGTTACTCGATTTTTACGGGCTATGGCTACACCTTC. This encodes CASSYSIFTGYGYTF.

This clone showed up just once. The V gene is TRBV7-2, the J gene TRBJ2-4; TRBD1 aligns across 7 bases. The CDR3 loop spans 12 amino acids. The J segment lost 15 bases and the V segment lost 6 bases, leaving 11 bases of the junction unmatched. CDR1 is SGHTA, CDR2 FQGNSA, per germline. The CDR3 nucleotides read TGTGCCAGCAGTCAAGGGGGACAGTTTGTGTACTTC. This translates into CASSQGGQFVYF.

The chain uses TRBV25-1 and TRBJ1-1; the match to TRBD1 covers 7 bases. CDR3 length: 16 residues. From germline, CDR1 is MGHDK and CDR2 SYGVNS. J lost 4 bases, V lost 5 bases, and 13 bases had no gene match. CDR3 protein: CASSSQSFAGGTEAFF. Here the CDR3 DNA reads TGTGCCAGCAGTTCTCAGAGCTTTGCAGGGGGCACTGAAGCTTTCTTT.

In DNA form, the CDR3 reads TGTGCCAGCAGCTCCAACCCCCCGTCAGGGTGGAACACTGAAGCTTTCTTT. It encodes CASSSNPPSGWNTEAFF. The chain joins TRBV7-2 to TRBJ1-1; D possibly corresponds to TRBD1 (5 bases). CDR3 length: 17 residues. The V gene lost 4 bases and the J gene lost 1 base, with 19 bases spanning the gap. CDR1 SGHTA and CDR2 FQGNSA come from the germline V gene.